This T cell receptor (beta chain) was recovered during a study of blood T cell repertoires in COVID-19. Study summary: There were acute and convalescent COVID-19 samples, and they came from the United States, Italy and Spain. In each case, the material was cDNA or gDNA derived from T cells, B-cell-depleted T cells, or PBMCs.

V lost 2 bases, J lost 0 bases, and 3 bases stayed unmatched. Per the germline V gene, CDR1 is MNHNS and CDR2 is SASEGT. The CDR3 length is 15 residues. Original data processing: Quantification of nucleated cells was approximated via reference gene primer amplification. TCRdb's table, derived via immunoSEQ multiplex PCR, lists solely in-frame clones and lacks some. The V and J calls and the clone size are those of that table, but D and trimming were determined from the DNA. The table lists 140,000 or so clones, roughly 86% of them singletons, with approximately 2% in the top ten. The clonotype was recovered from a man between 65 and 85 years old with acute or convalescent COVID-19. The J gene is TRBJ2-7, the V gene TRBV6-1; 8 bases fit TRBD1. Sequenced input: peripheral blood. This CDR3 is CASSEQGARSYEQYF. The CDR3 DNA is TGTGCCAGCAGTGAACAGGGGGCGCGCTCCTACGAGCAGTACTTC.